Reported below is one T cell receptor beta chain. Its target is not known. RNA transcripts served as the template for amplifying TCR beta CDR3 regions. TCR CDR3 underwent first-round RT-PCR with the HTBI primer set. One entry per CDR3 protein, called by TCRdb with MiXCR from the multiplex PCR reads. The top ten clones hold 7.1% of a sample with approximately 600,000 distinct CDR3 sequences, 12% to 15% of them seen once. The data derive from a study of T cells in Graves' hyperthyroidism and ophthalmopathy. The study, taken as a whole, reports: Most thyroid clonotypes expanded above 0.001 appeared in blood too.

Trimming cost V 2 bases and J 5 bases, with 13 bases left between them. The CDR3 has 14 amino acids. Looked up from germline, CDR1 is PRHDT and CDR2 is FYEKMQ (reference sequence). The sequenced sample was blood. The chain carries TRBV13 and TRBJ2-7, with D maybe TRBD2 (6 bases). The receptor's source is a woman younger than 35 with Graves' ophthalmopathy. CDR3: CASSLPGERDEQYF. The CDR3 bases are TGTGCCAGCAGCTTACCGGGAGAAAGGGACGAGCAGTACTTC.